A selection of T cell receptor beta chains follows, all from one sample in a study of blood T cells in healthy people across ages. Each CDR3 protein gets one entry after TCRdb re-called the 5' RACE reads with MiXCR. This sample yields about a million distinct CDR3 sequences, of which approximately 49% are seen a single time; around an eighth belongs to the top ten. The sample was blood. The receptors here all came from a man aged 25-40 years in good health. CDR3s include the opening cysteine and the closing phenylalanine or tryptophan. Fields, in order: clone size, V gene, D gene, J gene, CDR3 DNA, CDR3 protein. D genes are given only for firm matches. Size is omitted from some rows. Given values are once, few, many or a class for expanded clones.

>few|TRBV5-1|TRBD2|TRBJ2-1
TGCGCCAGCAGCTTGGCCCCAGCGGGGTACAATGAGCAGTTCTTC
CASSLAPAGYNEQFF
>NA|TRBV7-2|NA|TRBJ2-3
TGTGCCACCACGGATCGGTCGTCAGATACGCAGTATTTT
CATTDRSSDTQYF
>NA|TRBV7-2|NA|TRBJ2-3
TGTGCCAGCAGCCTCAGGCCATTAGATACGCAGTATTTT
CASSLRPLDTQYF
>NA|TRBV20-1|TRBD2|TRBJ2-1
TGCAGTGCTCGTGCGGGGGGAACCTACAATGAGCAGTTCTTC
CSARAGGTYNEQFF
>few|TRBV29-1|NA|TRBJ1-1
TGCAGCGCAACCTCCCAGTTACTAATGAACACTGAAGCTTTCTTT
CSATSQLLMNTEAFF
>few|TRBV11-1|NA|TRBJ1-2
TGTGCCAGCAGCTTAATGGCCGGTTCTAACTATGGCTACACCTTC
CASSLMAGSNYGYTF
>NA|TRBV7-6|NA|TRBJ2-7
TGTGCCAGCAGCGCCTGGGACGACGAGCAGTACTTC
CASSAWDDEQYF
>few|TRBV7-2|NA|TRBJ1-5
TGTGCCAGCAGCTTAACAACCAGGGGTGGGCAGCCCCAGCATTTT
CASSLTTRGGQPQHF
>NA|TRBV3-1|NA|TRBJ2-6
TGTGCCAGCAGCACCCGACAGGATCTCAACGTCCTGACTTTC
CASSTRQDLNVLTF
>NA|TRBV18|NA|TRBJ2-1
TGTGCCAGCTCACCACCGACAGGTGAGCAGTTCTTC
CASSPPTGEQFF
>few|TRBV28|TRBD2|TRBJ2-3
TGTGCCAGCAGTTTATCCGCGGGGGGGCGCCCAGATACGCAGTATTTT
CASSLSAGGRPDTQYF
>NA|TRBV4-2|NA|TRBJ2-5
TGTGCCAGCAGCTCCGGGGCCTGGGAGACCCAGTACTTC
CASSSGAWETQYF
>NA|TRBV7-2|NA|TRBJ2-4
TGTGCCAGCAGTCGACCGGGACTTACGAGGGACAAAAACATTCAGTACTTC
CASSRPGLTRDKNIQYF
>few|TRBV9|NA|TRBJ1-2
TGTGCCAGCAGCGCGAGCCAGGCAACCCTTCTGAACTATGGCTACACCTTC
CASSASQATLLNYGYTF
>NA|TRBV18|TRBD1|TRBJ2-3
TGTGCCAGCTCAATATTGCCCGGGACAGGGGGAATAGATACGCAGTATTTT
CASSILPGTGGIDTQYF
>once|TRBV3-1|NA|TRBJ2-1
TGTGCCAGCAGCGCTCGTCCCACGCGCCTTCTTCGGGGTGAGCAGTTCTTC
CASSARPTRLLRGEQFF
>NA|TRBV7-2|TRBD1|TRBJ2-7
TGTGCCAGCAGTCCCGGACAGGGGGCAAAACAGTACTTC
CASSPGQGAKQYF
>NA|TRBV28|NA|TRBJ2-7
TGTGCCAGCAACACAGGGCTCTCCTACGAGCAGTACTTC
CASNTGLSYEQYF
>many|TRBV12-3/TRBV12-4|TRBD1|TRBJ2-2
TGTGCCAGCAGTTTGGTGGCAGGGGGCAACGGGGAGCTGTTTTTT
CASSLVAGGNGELFF
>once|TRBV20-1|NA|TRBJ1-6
TGCAGTGCTAGAGATGGGGCAGGGTCCAATTCACCCCTCCACTTT
CSARDGAGSNSPLHF
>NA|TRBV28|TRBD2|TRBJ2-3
TGTGCCAGCAGCCTCCTTTCCGGACTAGCGGGGGGCACAGATACGCAGTATTTT
CASSLLSGLAGGTDTQYF
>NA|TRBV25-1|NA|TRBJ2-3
TGTGCCAGCGACCAGGGGACTACTGGCACAGATACGCAGTATTTT
CASDQGTTGTDTQYF
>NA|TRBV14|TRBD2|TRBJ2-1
TGTGCCAGCAGCCAAGCTAGCGGGGGGCCGGATGAGCAGTTCTTC
CASSQASGGPDEQFF
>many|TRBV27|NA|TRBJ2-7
TGTGCCAGCAGCTTATCCCCCAGCTACGAGCAGTACTTC
CASSLSPSYEQYF
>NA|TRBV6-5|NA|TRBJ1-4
TGTGCCAGCAGTTACGCAGGGCAGAATGAAAAACTGTTTTTT
CASSYAGQNEKLFF
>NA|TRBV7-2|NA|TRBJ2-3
TGTGCCAGCGCTCGTGGTAGGGCCGAGTCAGATACGCAGTATTTT
CASARGRAESDTQYF
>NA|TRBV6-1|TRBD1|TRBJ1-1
TGTGCCAGCCGGGACAGGGGCCCCCCTGAAGCTTTCTTT
CASRDRGPPEAFF
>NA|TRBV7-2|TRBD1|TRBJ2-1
TGTGCCAGCAGGGAACAGGGGTTAGCCTCCTACAATGAGCAGTTCTTC
CASREQGLASYNEQFF
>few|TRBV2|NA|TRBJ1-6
TGTGCCAGCAGCGGGGGGCTTTATCGGCACCTCCACTTT
CASSGGLYRHLHF
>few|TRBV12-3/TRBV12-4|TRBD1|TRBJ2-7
TGTGCCAGCAGTTTCACCGACAGGGCCCACGAGCAGTACTTC
CASSFTDRAHEQYF
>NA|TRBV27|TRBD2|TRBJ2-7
TGTGCCAGCAGTGATACTAGCGGGGGCACCTACGAGCAGTACTTC
CASSDTSGGTYEQYF
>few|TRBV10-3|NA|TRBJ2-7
TGTGCCATCAGTGAAGAGGGTTTGGGGGAGCAGTACTTC
CAISEEGLGEQYF
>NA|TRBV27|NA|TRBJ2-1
TGTGCCAGCAGCCCCTCCAAGGGGCAGGGGAAGGGTGAGCAGTTCTTC
CASSPSKGQGKGEQFF
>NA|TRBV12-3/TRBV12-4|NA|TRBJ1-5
TGTGCCAGCAGTTTAACACCGGCCGCCCATCAGCCCCAGCATTTT
CASSLTPAAHQPQHF
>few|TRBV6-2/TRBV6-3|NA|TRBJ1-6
TGTGCCATCTCACTTCAGGACAATTCACCCCTCCACTTT
CAISLQDNSPLHF
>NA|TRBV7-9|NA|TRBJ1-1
TGTGCCAGCAGCTTAGGCGGAGTTCGCACTGAAGCTTTCTTT
CASSLGGVRTEAFF
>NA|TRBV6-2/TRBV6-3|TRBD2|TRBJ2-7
TGTGCCAGCAGGGGTCCCGGGACTAGCGGGGGGGCAACCTACAATGAGCAGTACTTC
CASRGPGTSGGATYNEQYF
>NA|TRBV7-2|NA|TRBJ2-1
TGTGCCAGCAGGGCGGGGACATCGTCCTACAATGAGCAGTTCTTC
CASRAGTSSYNEQFF
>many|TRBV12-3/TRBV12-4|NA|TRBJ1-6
TGTGCCAGCCTTTTCGGGCCGGGGTCACCCCTCCACTTT
CASLFGPGSPLHF
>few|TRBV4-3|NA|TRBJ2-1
TGCGCCAGCAGCCAAGAGGCGGGGGCACTATACAATGAGCAGTTCTTC
CASSQEAGALYNEQFF
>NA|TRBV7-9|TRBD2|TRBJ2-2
TGTGCCAGCAGCTCAACTAGCGGGGGGACCGGGGAGCTGTTTTTT
CASSSTSGGTGELFF
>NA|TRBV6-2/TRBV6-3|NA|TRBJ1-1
TGTGCCAGCAGCCCTAGCAGGACTGCATCTTTCGCTGAAGCTTTCTTT
CASSPSRTASFAEAFF
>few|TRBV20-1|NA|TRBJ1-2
TGCAGTGCTAGAGGGTCCAGCCTGGGAGGGTATGGCTACACCTTC
CSARGSSLGGYGYTF
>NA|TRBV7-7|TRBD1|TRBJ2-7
TGTGCTAGCAGCCCGACCGCAGGACAGGGCGAGCAGTACTTC
CASSPTAGQGEQYF
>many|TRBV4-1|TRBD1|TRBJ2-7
TGTGCCAGCAGCCAAGACCGGGACAGAGCCTACGAGCAGTACTTC
CASSQDRDRAYEQYF
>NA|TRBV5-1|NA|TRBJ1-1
TGCGCCAGCAGCTACGACACCACCGGCACTGAAGCTTTCTTT
CASSYDTTGTEAFF
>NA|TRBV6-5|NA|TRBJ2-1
TGTGCCAGCAGTTACTCGAGTTCCTCCAGCTACAATGAGCAGTTCTTC
CASSYSSSSSYNEQFF
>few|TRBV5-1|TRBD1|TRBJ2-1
TGCGCCAGCAGCTGGACAGGGTTAACCTACAATGAGCAGTTCTTC
CASSWTGLTYNEQFF